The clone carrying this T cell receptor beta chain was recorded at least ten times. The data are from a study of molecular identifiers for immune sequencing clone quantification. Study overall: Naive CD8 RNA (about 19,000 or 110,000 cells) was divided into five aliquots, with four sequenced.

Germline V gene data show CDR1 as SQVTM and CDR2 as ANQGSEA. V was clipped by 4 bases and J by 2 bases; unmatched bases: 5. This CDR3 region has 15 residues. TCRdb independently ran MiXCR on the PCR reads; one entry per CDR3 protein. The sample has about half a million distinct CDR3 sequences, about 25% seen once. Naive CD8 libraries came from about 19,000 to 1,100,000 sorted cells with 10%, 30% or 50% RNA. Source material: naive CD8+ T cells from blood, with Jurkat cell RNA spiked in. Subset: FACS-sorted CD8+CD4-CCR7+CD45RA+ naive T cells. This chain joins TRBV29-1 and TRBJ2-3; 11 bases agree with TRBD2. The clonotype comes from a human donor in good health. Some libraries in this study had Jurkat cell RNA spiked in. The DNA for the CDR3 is TGCAGCGTTGGACTAGCGGGAATTTACACAGATACGCAGTATTTT. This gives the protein CSVGLAGIYTDTQYF.